This T cell receptor (beta chain) came from a study of T cell changes during pregnancy in multiple sclerosis. Only in-frame clones appear in the TCRdb table, and some are missing; sequencing was by immunoSEQ multiplex PCR. The table records about 80,000 clones, roughly nine tenths of them present only once. The germline V gene has CDR1 MDHEN and CDR2 SYDVKM. V was shortened by 5 bases and J by 0 bases, with 11 bases between the two germline ends. The length of the CDR3 is 15 residues. Sequenced material: peripheral blood, taken before pregnancy. This clonotype originated in a female donor with multiple sclerosis, enrolled in a pregnancy study. V and J are TRBV28 and TRBJ2-1, with D possibly being TRBD1 (6 bases). The CDR3 reads CASSTGQSSYNEQFF. The CDR3 nucleotides are TGTGCCAGCAGTACCGGACAGAGCTCCTACAATGAGCAGTTCTTC.